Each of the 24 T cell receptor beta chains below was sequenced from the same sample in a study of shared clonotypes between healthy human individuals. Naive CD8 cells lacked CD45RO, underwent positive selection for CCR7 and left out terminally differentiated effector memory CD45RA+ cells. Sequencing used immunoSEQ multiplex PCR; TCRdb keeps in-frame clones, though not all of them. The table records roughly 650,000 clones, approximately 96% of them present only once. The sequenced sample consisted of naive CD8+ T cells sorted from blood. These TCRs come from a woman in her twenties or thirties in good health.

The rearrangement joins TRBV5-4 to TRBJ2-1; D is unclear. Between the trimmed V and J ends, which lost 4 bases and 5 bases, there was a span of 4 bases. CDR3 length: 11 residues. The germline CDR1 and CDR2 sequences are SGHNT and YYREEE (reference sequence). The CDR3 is CASSTNNEQFF. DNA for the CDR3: TGTGCCAGCAGCACAAACAATGAGCAGTTCTTC.

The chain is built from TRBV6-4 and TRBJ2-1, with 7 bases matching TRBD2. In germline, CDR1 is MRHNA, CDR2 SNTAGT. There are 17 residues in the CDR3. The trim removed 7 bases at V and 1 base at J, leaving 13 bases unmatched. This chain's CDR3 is CASKFRLAETSYNEQFF. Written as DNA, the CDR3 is TGTGCCAGCAAGTTTCGGCTAGCGGAAACTTCCTACAATGAGCAGTTCTTC.

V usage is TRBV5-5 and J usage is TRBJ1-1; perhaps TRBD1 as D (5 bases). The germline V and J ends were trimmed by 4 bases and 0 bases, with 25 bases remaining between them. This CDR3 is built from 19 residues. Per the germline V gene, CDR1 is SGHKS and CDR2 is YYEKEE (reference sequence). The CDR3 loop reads CASSHGVGLGLGMNTEAFF. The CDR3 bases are TGTGCCAGCAGCCATGGAGTGGGGCTCGGTTTAGGGATGAACACTGAAGCTTTCTTT.

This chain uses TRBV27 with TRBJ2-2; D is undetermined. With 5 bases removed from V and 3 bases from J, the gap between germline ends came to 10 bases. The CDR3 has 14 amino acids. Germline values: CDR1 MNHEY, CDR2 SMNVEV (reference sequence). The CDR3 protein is CASSPLGYTGELFF. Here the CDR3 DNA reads TGTGCCAGCAGTCCTCTAGGGTACACCGGGGAGCTGTTTTTT.

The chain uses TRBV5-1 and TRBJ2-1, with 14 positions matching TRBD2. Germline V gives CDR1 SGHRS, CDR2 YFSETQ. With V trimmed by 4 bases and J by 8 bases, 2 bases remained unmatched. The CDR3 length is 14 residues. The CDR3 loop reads CASSPTSGGDEQFF. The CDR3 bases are TGCGCCAGCAGCCCGACTAGCGGGGGGGATGAGCAGTTCTTC.

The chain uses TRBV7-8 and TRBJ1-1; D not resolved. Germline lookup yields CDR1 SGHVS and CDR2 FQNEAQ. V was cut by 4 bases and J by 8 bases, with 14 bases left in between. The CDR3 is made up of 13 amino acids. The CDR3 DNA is TGTGCCAGCAGCTCCAGCGGTGAGGAAGAAGCTTTCTTT. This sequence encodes CASSSSGEEEAFF.

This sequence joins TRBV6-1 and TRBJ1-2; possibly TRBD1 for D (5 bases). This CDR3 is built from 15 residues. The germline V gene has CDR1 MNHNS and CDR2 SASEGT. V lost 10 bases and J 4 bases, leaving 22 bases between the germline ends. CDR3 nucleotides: TGTGCCATCACCACCGGGACGGAGGAATTCTATGGCTACACCTTC. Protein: CAITTGTEEFYGYTF.

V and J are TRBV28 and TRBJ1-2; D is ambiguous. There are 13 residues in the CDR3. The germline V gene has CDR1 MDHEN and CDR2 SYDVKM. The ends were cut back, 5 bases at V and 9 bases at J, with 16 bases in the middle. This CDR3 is CASSPRLAGSYTF. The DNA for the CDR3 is TGTGCCAGCAGTCCAAGACTTGCCGGGAGCTACACCTTC.

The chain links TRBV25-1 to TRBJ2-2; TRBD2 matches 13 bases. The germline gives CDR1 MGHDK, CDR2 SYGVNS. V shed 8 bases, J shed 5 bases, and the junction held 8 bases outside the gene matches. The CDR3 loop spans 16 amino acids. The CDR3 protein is CASSGLAGDGTGELFF. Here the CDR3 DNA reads TGTGCCAGCTCTGGACTAGCGGGAGATGGGACCGGGGAGCTGTTTTTT.

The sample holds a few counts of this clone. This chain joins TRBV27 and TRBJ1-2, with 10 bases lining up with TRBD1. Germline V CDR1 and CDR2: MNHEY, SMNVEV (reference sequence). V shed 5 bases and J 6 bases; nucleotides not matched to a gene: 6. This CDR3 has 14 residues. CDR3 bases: TGTGCCAGCAGTCTGACAGGGGGCCAGAATGGCTACACCTTC. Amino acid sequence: CASSLTGGQNGYTF.

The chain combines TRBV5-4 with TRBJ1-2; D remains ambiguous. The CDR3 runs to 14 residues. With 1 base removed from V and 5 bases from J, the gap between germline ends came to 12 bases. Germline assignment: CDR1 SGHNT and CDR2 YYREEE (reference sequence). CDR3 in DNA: TGTGCCAGCAGCTTGAGCGCGTCGGCTTATGGCTACACCTTC. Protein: CASSLSASAYGYTF.

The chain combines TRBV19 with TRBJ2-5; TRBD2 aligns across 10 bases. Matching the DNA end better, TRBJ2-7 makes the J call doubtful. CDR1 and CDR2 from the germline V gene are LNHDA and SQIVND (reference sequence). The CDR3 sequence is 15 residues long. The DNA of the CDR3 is TGTGCCAGTAGTTTCGGACTAGCGGAGACCTACGAGCAGTACTTC. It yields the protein CASSFGLAETYEQYF.

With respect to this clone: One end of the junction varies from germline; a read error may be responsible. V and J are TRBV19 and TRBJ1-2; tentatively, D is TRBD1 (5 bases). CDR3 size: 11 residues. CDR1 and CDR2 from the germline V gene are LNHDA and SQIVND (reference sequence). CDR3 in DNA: TGTGCCGCGACTGGGGGGGATGGCCACACCTTC. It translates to CAATGGDGHTF.

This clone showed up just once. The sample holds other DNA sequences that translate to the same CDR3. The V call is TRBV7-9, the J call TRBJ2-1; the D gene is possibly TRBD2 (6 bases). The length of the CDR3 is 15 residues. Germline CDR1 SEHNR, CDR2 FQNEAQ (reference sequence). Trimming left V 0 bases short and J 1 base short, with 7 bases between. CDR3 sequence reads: CASSLAGSSYNEQFF. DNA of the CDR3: TGTGCCAGCAGCTTAGCCGGGAGTTCCTACAATGAGCAGTTCTTC.

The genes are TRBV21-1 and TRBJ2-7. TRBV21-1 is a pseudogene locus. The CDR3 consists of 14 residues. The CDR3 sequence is CASSKRRVIHEQYF. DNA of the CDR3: TGTGCCAGCAGCAAACGAAGGGTTATCCACGAGCAGTACTTC.

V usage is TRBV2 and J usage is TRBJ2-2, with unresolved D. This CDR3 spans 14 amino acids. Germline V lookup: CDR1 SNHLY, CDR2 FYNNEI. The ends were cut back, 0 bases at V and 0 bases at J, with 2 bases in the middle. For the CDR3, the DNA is TGTGCCAGCAGTGAAGCTGCGAACACCGGGGAGCTGTTTTTT. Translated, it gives CASSEAANTGELFF.

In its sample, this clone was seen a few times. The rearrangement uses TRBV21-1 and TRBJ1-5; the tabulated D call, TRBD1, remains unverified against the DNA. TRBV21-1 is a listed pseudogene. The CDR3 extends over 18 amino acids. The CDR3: CASSTTRDSLFSNQPQHF. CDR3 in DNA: TGTGCCAGCAGCACGACAAGGGACAGCTTGTTTAGCAATCAGCCCCAGCATTTT.

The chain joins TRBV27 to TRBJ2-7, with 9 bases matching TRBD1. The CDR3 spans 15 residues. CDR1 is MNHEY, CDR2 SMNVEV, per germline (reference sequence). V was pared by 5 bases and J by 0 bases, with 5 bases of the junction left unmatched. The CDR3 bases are TGTGCCAGCAGTCCCGGGACAGGGACCTCCTACGAGCAGTACTTC. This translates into CASSPGTGTSYEQYF.

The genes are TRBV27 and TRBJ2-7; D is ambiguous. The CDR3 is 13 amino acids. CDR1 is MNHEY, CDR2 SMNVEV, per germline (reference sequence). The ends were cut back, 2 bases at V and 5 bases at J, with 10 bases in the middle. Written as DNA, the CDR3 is TGTGCCAGCAGTTTAGTCGCGTATGACGAGCAGTACTTC. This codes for CASSLVAYDEQYF.

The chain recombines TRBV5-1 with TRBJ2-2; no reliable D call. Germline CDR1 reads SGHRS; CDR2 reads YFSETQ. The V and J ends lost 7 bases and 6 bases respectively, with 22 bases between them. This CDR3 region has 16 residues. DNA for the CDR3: TGCGCCAGCGGGGTCGGGCTAGGTGTAAGTCCCGGGGAGCTGTTTTTT. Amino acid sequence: CASGVGLGVSPGELFF.

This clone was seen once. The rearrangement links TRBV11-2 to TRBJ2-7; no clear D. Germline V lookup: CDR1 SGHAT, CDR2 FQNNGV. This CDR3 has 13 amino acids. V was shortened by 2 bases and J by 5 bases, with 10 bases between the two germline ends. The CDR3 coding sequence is TGTGCCAGCAGCTTATTTCGGGTCCACGAGCAGTACTTC. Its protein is CASSLFRVHEQYF.

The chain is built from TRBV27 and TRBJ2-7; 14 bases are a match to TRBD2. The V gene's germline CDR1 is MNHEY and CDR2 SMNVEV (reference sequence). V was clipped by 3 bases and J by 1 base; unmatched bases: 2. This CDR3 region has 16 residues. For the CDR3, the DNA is TGTGCCAGCAGTTTGGGACTAGCGGGGGAATCCTACGAGCAGTACTTC. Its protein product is CASSLGLAGESYEQYF.

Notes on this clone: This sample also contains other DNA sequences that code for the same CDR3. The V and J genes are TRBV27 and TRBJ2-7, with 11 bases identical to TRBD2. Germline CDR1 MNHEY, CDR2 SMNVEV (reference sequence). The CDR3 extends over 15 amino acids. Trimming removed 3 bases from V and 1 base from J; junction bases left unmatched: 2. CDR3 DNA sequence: TGTGCCAGCAGTTTCGGGACTAGCGGATCCTACGAGCAGTACTTC. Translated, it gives CASSFGTSGSYEQYF.

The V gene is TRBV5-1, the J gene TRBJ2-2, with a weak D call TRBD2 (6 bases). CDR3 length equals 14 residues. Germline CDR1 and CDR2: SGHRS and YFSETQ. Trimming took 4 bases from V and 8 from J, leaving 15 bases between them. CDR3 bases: TGCGCCAGCAGCGGCGGGACCCCTTCTGGGGAGCTGTTTTTT. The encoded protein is CASSGGTPSGELFF.